This T cell receptor beta chain derives from a study of response to subunit inactivated influenza vaccine. Study-wide points: Authors suggested that a seasonal influenza vaccination recruits few new T cells each time.

This clonotype has just one count. Its antigen is still unknown. TCRdb reprocessed the RT-PCR reads via MiXCR and lists one record per CDR3 protein. The table lists approximately 290,000 distinct CDR3 sequences, 22% of them singletons, with about 9.3% in the top ten. The CDR3 is 15 residues long. The germline V gene has CDR1 LNHNV and CDR2 YYDKDF (reference sequence). With 5 bases clipped from V and 0 bases from J, the junction kept 4 bases outside the gene matches. This clonotype originated in a man between 50 and 70 years old who received an inactivated influenza vaccine. The rearrangement links TRBV15 to TRBJ2-1; 7 positions match TRBD1. Sample: PBMCs from blood, taken 21 months after vaccination. CDR3 loop: CATSVRDSSYNEQFF. CDR3 DNA: TGTGCCACCAGCGTACGGGACAGCTCCTACAATGAGCAGTTCTTC.